This T cell receptor (beta chain) was retrieved from a study of CD8+ T cells in alopecia areata. cDNA prepared by RNA extraction and subsequent reverse transcription served as the template for sequencing. TCRdb's table, derived via immunoSEQ multiplex PCR, lists solely in-frame clones and lacks some. The table shows 150,000 to 200,000 clones, with about three fifths occurring only once. Treatment in this sample: oral pan-JAK inhibitor, 5-10 mg twice daily. CDR3 length: 15 residues. Germline CDR1 reads MNHEY; CDR2 reads SVGAGI. The J segment lost 1 base and the V segment lost 2 bases, leaving 2 bases of the junction unmatched.

The origin of this receptor is a human donor with alopecia areata. Source: CD4+ T cells sorted from blood, taken between weeks 49 and 50, from a patient treated with tofacitinib. The chain employs TRBV6-5 and TRBJ1-1; 9 bases fit TRBD1. As DNA, the CDR3 is TGTGCCAGCAGTTACGGGACAGGGCCGAACACTGAAGCTTTCTTT. Its protein is CASSYGTGPNTEAFF.